These 22 T cell receptor beta chains originate from one sample sequenced in a study of control samples from healthy donors and cancer patients. Measured with immunoSEQ multiplex PCR; TCRdb has only the in-frame clones, and not every one. The sample lists about 140,000 clones, roughly 89% occurring once. The sample was blood. The receptors stem from a man under 40 in good health.

CDR3 sequence reads: CASSLDRGEQYF. The CDR3 DNA sequence: TGTGCCAGCAGCCTGGACAGGGGAGAGCAGTACTTC. V is TRBV7-9 and J is TRBJ2-7, with 9 nucleotides matching TRBD1. J was trimmed by 7 bases and V by 5 bases; bases with no gene match: 3. The CDR3 sequence is 12 residues long. The V gene's germline CDR1 is SEHNR and CDR2 FQNEAQ (reference sequence).

V and J are TRBV28 and TRBJ2-6, with D unresolved. The germline gives CDR1 MDHEN, CDR2 SYDVKM. The CDR3 runs to 15 residues. Trimming took 8 bases from V and 0 from J, leaving 11 bases between them. The CDR3 nucleotides read TGTGCCAGCCATAGCCTAAGCTCTGGGGCCAACGTCCTGACTTTC. Translation: CASHSLSSGANVLTF.

V is TRBV4-1 and J is TRBJ1-2; 9 bases line up with TRBD1. The V gene end was trimmed by 0 bases and the J gene end by 7 bases; junction bases not matched to a gene: 6. The length of the CDR3 is 15 residues. The germline V gene has CDR1 MGHRA and CDR2 YSYEKL. The CDR3 sequence is CASSQEGTGKGGYTF. CDR3 in DNA: TGCGCCAGCAGCCAAGAGGGGACAGGGAAGGGTGGCTACACCTTC.

The V gene is TRBV6-6, the J gene TRBJ2-5; D gene uncertain. V was trimmed by 0 bases and J by 7 bases, leaving 3 bases between them. CDR1 and CDR2 (germline): MNHNY, SVGAGI (reference sequence). The CDR3 spans 11 residues. CDR3 amino acids: CASSYSGTQYF. CDR3 coding DNA: TGTGCCAGCAGTTACTCCGGGACCCAGTACTTC.

The CDR3 here is CASSERGEAFF. The CDR3 DNA sequence: TGTGCCAGCAGTGAGCGAGGGGAAGCTTTCTTT. This rearrangement joins TRBV6-1 to TRBJ1-1; D uncertain. CDR1 and CDR2 (germline): MNHNS, SASEGT. This CDR3 contains 11 residues. V was pared by 3 bases and J by 8 bases, with 7 bases between.

The gene calls are TRBV7-9 and TRBJ2-7, with 11 bases identical to TRBD2. The CDR3 contains 15 residues. CDR1 and CDR2 from the germline V gene are SEHNR and FQNEAQ (reference sequence). With V trimmed by 4 bases and J by 2 bases, 4 bases remained unmatched. CDR3 in DNA: TGTGCCAGCAGCTCAATAGCGGGAGGGCCCTACGAGCAGTACTTC. This translates into CASSSIAGGPYEQYF.

The rearrangement links TRBV19 to TRBJ2-7, with 7 bases identical to TRBD2. Germline-derived CDR1 and CDR2 are LNHDA and SQIVND (reference sequence). V trimming: 5 bases; J trimming: 3 bases; junction bases outside the gene matches: 10. The CDR3 runs 15 residues. The CDR3: CASSVDSGIFYEQYF. The CDR3 nucleotides are TGTGCCAGTAGTGTTGACAGCGGGATCTTCTACGAGCAGTACTTC.

V is TRBV9 and J is TRBJ1-4; the D gene is possibly TRBD1 (5 bases). The CDR3 is made up of 15 amino acids. V shed 3 bases and J shed 8 bases, with 17 bases lying between them. CDR1 is SGDLS, CDR2 YYNGEE, per germline. The CDR3 spells CASSAFQGGGEKLFF. In DNA form, the CDR3 reads TGTGCCAGCAGCGCATTTCAGGGAGGAGGGGAAAAACTGTTTTTT.

The chain is built from TRBV28 and TRBJ1-6; TRBD1 matches at 10 bases. The CDR3 covers 15 residues. V trimming: 5 bases; J trimming: 7 bases; junction bases outside the gene matches: 5. Per germline, CDR1 MDHEN and CDR2 SYDVKM. CDR3 residues: CASSRGQGRNSPLHF. In DNA form, the CDR3 reads TGTGCCAGCAGTCGGGGACAGGGGAGGAATTCACCCCTCCACTTT.

V usage is TRBV10-2 and J usage is TRBJ1-1; D is possibly TRBD1 (6 bases). The V end was cut by 5 bases, the J end by 9 bases, with 10 bases between. The CDR3 spans 11 residues. The V gene's germline CDR1 is WSHSY and CDR2 SAAADI. CDR3 loop: CASSQGFQAFF. The CDR3 nucleotides are TGCGCCAGCAGTCAGGGGTTTCAAGCTTTCTTT.

The chain has TRBV27 and TRBJ2-3; D is uncertain. Trimming stripped 7 bases from V and 0 bases from J, with 8 bases between. Per germline, CDR1 MNHEY and CDR2 SMNVEV (reference sequence). The CDR3 length is 13 residues. The CDR3 is CASMSRSTDTQYF. CDR3 in DNA: TGTGCCAGCATGAGCAGAAGCACAGATACGCAGTATTTT.

The rearrangement links TRBV2 to TRBJ2-1, with TRBD2 identical over 7 bases. Trimming took 9 bases from V and 2 from J; bases not matched to a gene: 13. Germline CDR1 is SNHLY and CDR2 is FYNNEI. The CDR3 extends over 16 amino acids. CDR3 nucleotides: TGTGCCAGTGGGGGGGAGGCAGGGAAAGCCTACAATGAGCAGTTCTTC. Translated: CASGGEAGKAYNEQFF.

This clone was detected only a few times. The V gene is TRBV7-8, the J gene TRBJ1-1; the match to TRBD1 covers 9 bases. After removal of 5 bases from V and 1 base from J, the junction contained 8 bases not matched to a gene. This CDR3 is 16 amino acids long. Germline V gene sequence: CDR1 SGHVS, CDR2 FQNEAQ. The CDR3 DNA sequence: TGTGCCAGCAGCGTAACAGGGGGCGATAGGAACACTGAAGCTTTCTTT. Its protein product is CASSVTGGDRNTEAFF.

This sequence joins TRBV28 and TRBJ2-7, with 12 bases aligning to TRBD2. Germline assignment: CDR1 MDHEN and CDR2 SYDVKM. This CDR3 is built from 15 residues. J was trimmed by 0 bases and V by 5 bases; bases with no gene match: 2. The CDR3 nucleotides are TGTGCCAGCAGTACGACTAGCGGGAGCTCCTACGAGCAGTACTTC. Its translation is CASSTTSGSSYEQYF. The variable domain in full, with the rest retrieved from reference TRBV28 and TRBJ2-7, is DVKVTQSSRYLVKRTGEKVFLECVQDMDHENMFWYRQDPGLGLRLIYFSYDVKMKEKGDIPEGYSVSREKKERFSLILESASTNQTSMYLCASSTTSGSSYEQYFGPGTRLTVT.

The V gene is TRBV7-2, the J gene TRBJ2-3; 8 nucleotides agree with TRBD2. Germline CDR1 is SGHTA and CDR2 is FQGNSA. CDR3 length equals 15 residues. V shed 3 bases and J 5 bases; nucleotides not matched to a gene: 7. DNA of the CDR3: TGTGCCAGCAGCTTTAGCAGCGGGACTAGAGATACGCAGTATTTT. Translation gives CASSFSSGTRDTQYF.

This chain connects TRBV6-6 to TRBJ2-7; maybe TRBD1 (5 bases). V dropped 0 bases and J dropped 2 bases, with 8 bases sitting between them. There are 14 residues in the CDR3. Germline V gives CDR1 MNHNY, CDR2 SVGAGI (reference sequence). The CDR3, as DNA: TGTGCCAGCAGTTACTCGGGGCCGCCCTACGAGCAGTACTTC. Encoded protein: CASSYSGPPYEQYF.

This clone was detected once. The V gene is TRBV7-2, the J gene TRBJ2-7; 7 positions agree with TRBD2. The CDR3 totals 15 residues. Germline assignment: CDR1 SGHTA and CDR2 FQGNSA. J gave up 4 bases and V 1 base, and 7 bases lay outside the gene matches. The chain's CDR3 is CASSLDAREGYEQYF. The CDR3 coding sequence is TGTGCCAGCAGCTTAGATGCCAGGGAGGGGTACGAGCAGTACTTC.

As for this clone: The sample has other DNA sequences that encode this CDR3 too. The rearrangement uses TRBV7-9 and TRBJ2-2; perhaps TRBD1 as D (5 bases). V lost 1 base and J lost 2, with 5 bases in between. This CDR3 spans 14 amino acids. The germline CDR1 and CDR2 sequences are SEHNR and FQNEAQ (reference sequence). The CDR3, as DNA: TGTGCCAGCAGCTTAGGGACAAACACCGGGGAGCTGTTTTTT. The encoded protein is CASSLGTNTGELFF.

The CDR3 coding sequence is TGTGCCACCAGCAGAGGGGGGACTAGCCAATTCCAAGAGACCCAGTACTTC. This codes for CATSRGGTSQFQETQYF. The genes are TRBV15 and TRBJ2-5; TRBD2 agrees at 9 bases. V dropped 1 base and J dropped 1; count of bases not matched to a gene: 7. This CDR3 contains 17 residues. CDR1 and CDR2 from the germline V gene are LNHNV and YYDKDF (reference sequence).

About this clone: Other DNA sequences in the sample encode the same CDR3. The rearrangement links TRBV7-9 to TRBJ1-1, with D perhaps matching TRBD1 (6 bases). The CDR3 totals 15 residues. V was clipped by 1 base and J by 1 base, with 10 bases between them. Germline V gene data show CDR1 as SEHNR and CDR2 as FQNEAQ (reference sequence). The CDR3 loop reads CASSLVGGGNTEAFF. Written as DNA, the CDR3 is TGTGCCAGCAGCTTAGTAGGGGGTGGGAACACTGAAGCTTTCTTT.

The J gene is TRBJ1-1, the V gene TRBV2; a weak D match, TRBD1 (5 bases). The CDR3 totals 15 residues. With 4 bases removed from V and 4 bases from J, the gap between germline ends came to 16 bases. Germline assignment: CDR1 SNHLY and CDR2 FYNNEI. This CDR3 is CASSVIKGGGTEAFF. CDR3 in DNA: TGTGCCAGCAGTGTGATCAAGGGTGGGGGCACTGAAGCTTTCTTT.

This sequence joins TRBV18 and TRBJ2-7; tentatively, D is TRBD2 (6 bases). The CDR3 is 14 amino acids. Germline CDR1 is KGHSH and CDR2 is LQKENI. The V and J ends lost 6 bases and 5 bases respectively, with 17 bases between them. In DNA, the CDR3 is TGTGCCAGCTCTCAGGGTTGGAGGGTCCACGAGCAGTACTTC. It is translated as CASSQGWRVHEQYF.